This is a list of T cell receptor beta chains from one sample in a study of cytomegalovirus exposure and HLA in healthy donors. Clones were sequenced by immunoSEQ multiplex PCR, and TCRdb holds only the in-frame ones, with some missing. The repertoire includes about 160,000 clones, about 83% of them detected once, and 0.8% to 1% sits in the top ten. Sequencing used PBMCs. These receptors were taken from a woman in her 30s in good health and CMV-seronegative. Each CDR3 is given without its conserved first and last residue. A D gene is named only where the DNA matches it firmly.

D | J | V | CDR3
TRBD2 | TRBJ2-3 | TRBV5-1 | ASSLRGLTESTDTQY
- | TRBJ1-4 | TRBV9 | ASSGDRKDEKLF
- | TRBJ1-1 | TRBV30 | AWSEGGKGTEAF
- | TRBJ2-2 | TRBV5-6 | ASSLGPDNPGELF
TRBD1 | TRBJ2-7 | TRBV25-1 | ASSGPRGQGEQY
- | TRBJ2-7 | TRBV5-4 | ASSVGLNPYEQY
TRBD1 | TRBJ1-1 | TRBV27 | ASILQRGLTEAF
TRBD1 | TRBJ1-2 | TRBV29-1 | SVEDLSRTGSVGYT
- | TRBJ2-1 | TRBV6-4 | ASSRELYNEQF
TRBD2 | TRBJ2-5 | TRBV7-3 | ASSLTPLGDYPKETQY
- | TRBJ1-1 | TRBV6-5 | ASRAGMNTEAF
- | TRBJ2-5 | TRBV7-2 | ASSLVGGSKEETQY
TRBD2 | TRBJ2-5 | TRBV9 | ASSVAPSGAQETQY
- | TRBJ1-5 | TRBV27 | ASSLSSQPNQPQH
TRBD2 | TRBJ2-3 | TRBV10-1 | ASRSLGRADTQY
- | TRBJ2-6 | TRBV6-1 | ASKLSGANVLT
TRBD2 | TRBJ2-7 | TRBV5-1 | ASRASGDYEQY
- | TRBJ1-1 | TRBV5-1 | ASSLVPGVNTEAF
TRBD1 | TRBJ2-1 | TRBV15 | ATSPGTGNEQF
- | TRBJ2-3 | TRBV5-1 | ASSPTGLLPNPGDTQY
- | TRBJ2-3 | TRBV19 | ASSIGRQTPASDTQY
- | TRBJ1-1 | TRBV6-1 | ASSENQRMNTEAF
TRBD1 | TRBJ2-5 | TRBV29-1 | SGGGQGLQETQY
TRBD1 | TRBJ2-7 | TRBV28 | ASSSSGGSYEQY
TRBD2 | TRBJ2-3 | TRBV7-6 | ASSPQRGGGTDTQY
- | TRBJ1-2 | TRBV5-1 | ASSLGTASYGYT
- | TRBJ1-2 | TRBV6-6 | ASSYSGGVYGYT
- | TRBJ2-4 | TRBV2 | ASTEQGGMAKNIQY
TRBD2 | TRBJ2-1 | TRBV10-2 | ASSGEGPIRRSYNEQF
TRBD1 | TRBJ1-1 | TRBV5-1 | ASSPDRGQRVNTEAF
- | TRBJ2-5 | TRBV9 | ASSSGSLQETQY
TRBD1 | TRBJ1-1 | TRBV18 | ASSPKYRGNTEAF
- | TRBJ1-2 | TRBV28 | ASSTGQVEANYGYT
TRBD1 | TRBJ1-2 | TRBV6-5 | ASSYGQGSYGYT
- | TRBJ2-1 | TRBV10-1 | ASSESGFDEQF
TRBD1 | TRBJ1-2 | TRBV5-8 | ASSHRTGLDPYGYT
- | TRBJ1-5 | TRBV12-5 | ASGLTAGKGQPQH
- | TRBJ2-7 | TRBV5-4 | ASRGGGTLGNEQY
- | TRBJ1-5 | TRBV6-5 | ASSYSPSQPQH
- | TRBJ2-5 | TRBV15 | ATRSRGGFGETQY
- | TRBJ2-2 | TRBV7-2 | ASSFDFRGYGELF
TRBD2 | - | TRBV4-2 | ASSQEGLAGGPYEQY
- | TRBJ2-7 | TRBV12-5 | ASGHRVGPYEQY
TRBD1 | TRBJ2-4 | TRBV4-1 | ASSIGQGQTKNIQY